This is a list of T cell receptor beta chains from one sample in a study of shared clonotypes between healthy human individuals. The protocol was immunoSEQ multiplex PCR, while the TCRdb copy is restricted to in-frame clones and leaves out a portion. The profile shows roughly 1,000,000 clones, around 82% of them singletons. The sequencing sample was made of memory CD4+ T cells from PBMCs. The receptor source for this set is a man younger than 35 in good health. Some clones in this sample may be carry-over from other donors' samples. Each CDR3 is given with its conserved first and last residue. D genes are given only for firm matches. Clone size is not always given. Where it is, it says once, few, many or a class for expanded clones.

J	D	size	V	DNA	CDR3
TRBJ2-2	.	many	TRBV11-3	TGTGCCAGCAGTCAAGGCGGCAGATTCACCGGGGAGCTGTTTTTT	CASSQGGRFTGELFF
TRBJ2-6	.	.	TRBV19	TGTGCCAGTAAGGCCCATGCTGGGGCCAACGTCCTGACTTTC	CASKAHAGANVLTF
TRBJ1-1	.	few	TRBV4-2	TGTGCCAGCAGTTTTACAGGTGCCAACAGTTTAGCTTTCTTT	CASSFTGANSLAFF
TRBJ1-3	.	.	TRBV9	TGTGCCAGCAGCGTACAACAGGGATGGGGATCTGGAAACACCATATATTTT	CASSVQQGWGSGNTIYF
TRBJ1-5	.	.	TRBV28	TGTGCCAGCACTTTCCGGAATCAGCCCCAGCATTTT	CASTFRNQPQHF
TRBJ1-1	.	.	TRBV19	TGTGCCAGTAGCCGCACCGCAGGGTTCACTGAAGCTTTCTTT	CASSRTAGFTEAFF
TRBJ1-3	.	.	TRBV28	TGTGCCAGCAGGGCCGAAACCATATATTTT	CASRAETIYF
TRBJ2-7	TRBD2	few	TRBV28	TGTGCCACCATAGCGGGAGGTCTGTACGAGCAGTACTTC	CATIAGGLYEQYF
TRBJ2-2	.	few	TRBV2	TGTGCCAGCAGACCGACAGTCCTCACCGGGGAGCTGTTTTTT	CASRPTVLTGELFF
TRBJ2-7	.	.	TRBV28	TGTGCCAGCACACCACAGGACACACACTACGAGCAGTACTTC	CASTPQDTHYEQYF
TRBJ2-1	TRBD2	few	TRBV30	TGTGCCTGGAGGGGACTAGTGGCGGAGCAGTTCTTC	CAWRGLVAEQFF
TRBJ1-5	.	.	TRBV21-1	TGTGCCAGCAGCAAAGTTATGGCAGGACAGGGCAATCAGCCCCAGCATTTT	CASSKVMAGQGNQPQHF
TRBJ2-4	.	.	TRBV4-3	TGCGCCAGCAGCCAAGAGGCAGGGAACATTCAGTACTTC	CASSQEAGNIQYF
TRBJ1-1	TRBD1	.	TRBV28	TGTGCCAGCCGATCAGGGGGGCGCACTGAAGCTTTCTTT	CASRSGGRTEAFF
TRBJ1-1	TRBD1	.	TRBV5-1	TGCGCCAGCAGCTTGGAACAGGGGGCGACTGAAGCTTTCTTT	CASSLEQGATEAFF
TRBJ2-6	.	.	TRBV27	TGTGCCAGCAGCCGATATACAGCAGCTGGGGCCAACGTCCTGACTTTC	CASSRYTAAGANVLTF
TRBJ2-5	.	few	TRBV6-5	TGTGCCAGCAGCTCGGACGGTCAGCAGACCCAGTACTTC	CASSSDGQQTQYF
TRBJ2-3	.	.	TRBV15	TGTGCCACCAGCAGAGTAAGGGGCGGGACTACAGATACGCAGTATTTT	CATSRVRGGTTDTQYF
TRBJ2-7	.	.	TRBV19	TGTGCCAGTAGTATAGGTTGGGGGGCGACCTACGAGCAGTACTTC	CASSIGWGATYEQYF
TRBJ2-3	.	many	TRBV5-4	TGTGCCAGCAGCTTCTTCGGGAGCTCAGATACGCAGTATTTT	CASSFFGSSDTQYF
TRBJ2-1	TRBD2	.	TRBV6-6	TGTGCCAGCAGTCAGCTAGCGGGAGGTTACAATGAGCAGTTCTTC	CASSQLAGGYNEQFF
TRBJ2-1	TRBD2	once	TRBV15	TGTGCCACCACCCCCGGACTAGCCTACAATGAGCAGTTCTTC	CATTPGLAYNEQFF
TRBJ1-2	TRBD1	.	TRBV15	TGTGCCACCAGCAGAGATCATGGGGGTTGGGGGACAGGTGGCTACACCTTC	CATSRDHGGWGTGGYTF
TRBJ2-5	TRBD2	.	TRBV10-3	TGTGCCACTTGGCCCTCTAGGACTAGCGGGCTTAGGGAGACCCAGTACTTC	CATWPSRTSGLRETQYF
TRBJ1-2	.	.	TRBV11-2	TGTGCCAGCAGCTTAGCTTCCACAGCTGGCTACACCTTC	CASSLASTAGYTF
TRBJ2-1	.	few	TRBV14	TGTGCCAGCAGCCAGGTGGCAGAGTACAATGAGCAGTTCTTC	CASSQVAEYNEQFF
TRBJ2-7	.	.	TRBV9	TGTGCCAGCAGCGCCGAGGGAGCTGCATCCTACGAGCAGTACTTC	CASSAEGAASYEQYF
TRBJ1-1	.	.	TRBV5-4	TGTGCCAGCAGCTTGCCGGGGGACCTGAACACTGAAGCTTTCTTT	CASSLPGDLNTEAFF
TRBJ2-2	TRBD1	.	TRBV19	TGTGCCAGTAGCCCGGGACAGGGACAAGCCGGGGAGCTGTTTTTT	CASSPGQGQAGELFF
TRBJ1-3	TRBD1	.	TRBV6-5	TGTGCCAGCAGCCGGACAGGGGCTGGAAACACCATATATTTT	CASSRTGAGNTIYF
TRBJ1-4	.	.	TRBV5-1	TGCGCCAGCAGCTTTGGTCACGGAAATGAAAAACTGTTTTTT	CASSFGHGNEKLFF
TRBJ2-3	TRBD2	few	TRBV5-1	TGCGCCAGCAGCTTCTTTATTAGCGGGAGCACCGATACGCAGTATTTT	CASSFFISGSTDTQYF
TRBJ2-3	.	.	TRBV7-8	TGTGCCAGCAGCCTCAGGAGGTGGGGCACAGATACGCAGTATTTT	CASSLRRWGTDTQYF
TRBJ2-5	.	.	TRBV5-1	TGCGCCAGCAGCTTTGGCAGCCGAAGTCGAGAGACCCAGTACTTC	CASSFGSRSRETQYF
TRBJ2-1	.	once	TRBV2	TGTGCCAGCAGAAGGGATCTAGCCCAAAATGAGCAGTTCTTC	CASRRDLAQNEQFF
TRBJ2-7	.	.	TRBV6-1	TGTGCCAGCAACCCCCCTGGGCAGTCCTACGAGCAGTACTTC	CASNPPGQSYEQYF
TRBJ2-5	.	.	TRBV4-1	TGCGCCAGCAGCCTGGGGGAGTTGGAGACCCAGTACTTC	CASSLGELETQYF
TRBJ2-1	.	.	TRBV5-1	TGCGCCAGCAGCTTGGTCGCGGGAAGCTCCTACAATGAGCAGTTCTTC	CASSLVAGSSYNEQFF
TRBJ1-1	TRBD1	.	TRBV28	TGTGCCAGCAGTCCTGGACAGGTCGGGAACACTGAAGCTTTCTTT	CASSPGQVGNTEAFF
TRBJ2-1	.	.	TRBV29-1	TGCAGCGTGCAATCATTGAGGGGACTTTCCTACAATGAGCAGTTCTTC	CSVQSLRGLSYNEQFF
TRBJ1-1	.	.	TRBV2	TGTGCCAGCAGTGAAGTACGAAACACTGAAGCTTTCTTT	CASSEVRNTEAFF
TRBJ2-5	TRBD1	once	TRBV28	TGTGCCAGCACTCCTGGGACAGGGGCAGGAGAGACCCAGTACTTC	CASTPGTGAGETQYF
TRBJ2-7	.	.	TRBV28	TGTGCCAGCAGTTTAGGGGTAGCGGAGTCCTACGAGCAGTACTTC	CASSLGVAESYEQYF
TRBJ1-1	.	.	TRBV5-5	TGTGCCAGCAGCTTGGGCCCAATGAACACTGAAGCTTTCTTT	CASSLGPMNTEAFF
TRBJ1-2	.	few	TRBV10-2	TGCGCCAGCAGTGACCAAGAGTTAGGCTATGGCTACACCTTC	CASSDQELGYGYTF
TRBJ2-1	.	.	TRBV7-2	TGTGCCAGCAGCTTAGATGACTATGAGCAGTTCTTC	CASSLDDYEQFF
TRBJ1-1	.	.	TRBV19	TGTGCCAGTAGGGCCTATGAAAAGGGGACTGAAGCTTTCTTT	CASRAYEKGTEAFF
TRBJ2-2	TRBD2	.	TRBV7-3	TGTGCCAGCAGCTTAACAGCGGGAGCGAACACCGGGGAGCTGTTTTTT	CASSLTAGANTGELFF
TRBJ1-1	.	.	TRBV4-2	TGTGCCAGCAGCCAAAGGGACGGGAACACTGAAGCTTTCTTT	CASSQRDGNTEAFF
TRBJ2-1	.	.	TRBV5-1	TGCGCCAGCAGCTTGGTGCCAGGGGATAGCAATGAGCAGTTCTTC	CASSLVPGDSNEQFF
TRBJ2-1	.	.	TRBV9	TGTGCCAGCAGCGTAGCTTACGGGGTAAGAGGCAATGAGCAGTTCTTC	CASSVAYGVRGNEQFF
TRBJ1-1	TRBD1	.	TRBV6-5	TGTGCCAGCACCGAGGACAGGGGGAGCACTGAAGCTTTCTTT	CASTEDRGSTEAFF
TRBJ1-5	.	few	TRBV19	TGTGCCAGTAGTACCCAGGACGGCTACAATCAGCCCCAGCATTTT	CASSTQDGYNQPQHF
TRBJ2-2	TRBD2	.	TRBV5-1	TGCGCCAGCAGCTTGCAGCTAGCGGCCAGTATCACCGGGGAGCTGTTTTTT	CASSLQLAASITGELFF
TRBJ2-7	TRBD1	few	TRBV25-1	TGTGCCAGCAGTGTTGGACAGGGGGCCTACGAGCAGTACTTC	CASSVGQGAYEQYF
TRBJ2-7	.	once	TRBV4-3	TGCGCCAGCAGCCAAGATTGGGCCGGGACAATGCAGTACTTC	CASSQDWAGTMQYF
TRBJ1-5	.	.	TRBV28	TGTGCCAGCAGTAATAGACTGCTGCCCCAGCATTTT	CASSNRLLPQHF